These 27 T cell receptor beta chains came from one sample sequenced in a study of shared clonotypes between healthy human individuals. Sequencing used immunoSEQ multiplex PCR; TCRdb keeps in-frame clones, though not all of them. The table has 2 million to 2.5 million clones, about 90% seen once. The sequenced sample consisted of naive CD4+ T cells from PBMCs. Indicated subset: CD45RA+ positively selected. All receptors derive from a man aged 18 to 30 in good health. Some clones in this sample may be carry-over from other donors' samples.

The chain carries TRBV14 and TRBJ1-1; no reliable D call. The CDR3 is 12 residues long. V lost 3 bases and J 0 bases, leaving 2 bases between the germline ends. Germline CDR1 reads SGHDN; CDR2 reads FVKESK. CDR3 amino acids: CASSHLNTEAFF. The CDR3 DNA reads as TGTGCCAGCAGCCACTTGAACACTGAAGCTTTCTTT. The full variable domain, with the rest looked up from reference TRBV14 and TRBJ1-1, is EAGVTQFPSHSVIEKGQTVTLRCDPISGHDNLYWYRRVMGKEIKFLLHFVKESKQDESGMPNNRFLAERTGGTYSTLKVQPAELEDSGVYFCASSHLNTEAFFGQGTRLTVV.

This chain uses TRBV27 with TRBJ2-7; D perhaps matches TRBD1 (6 bases). V lost 0 bases, J lost 7 bases, and 16 bases lay in between. This CDR3 spans 15 amino acids. Germline V gene data show CDR1 as MNHEY and CDR2 as SMNVEV (reference sequence). The CDR3 loop reads CASSLSPGQPQEQYF. CDR3 nucleotides: TGTGCCAGCAGTTTATCCCCAGGACAGCCCCAGGAGCAGTACTTC.

The chain joins TRBV5-1 to TRBJ2-7, with D possibly TRBD2 on 5 matching bases. The V end lost 4 bases, the J end lost 6 bases, and 20 bases lay between the germline ends. From germline, CDR1 is SGHRS and CDR2 YFSETQ. The CDR3 covers 15 residues. The CDR3 reads CASSGQDSRAGEQYF. CDR3 nucleotide sequence: TGCGCCAGCAGCGGGCAGGACTCCCGGGCCGGCGAGCAGTACTTC.

On this clone: Other DNA sequences in the sample encode the same CDR3. The CDR3 is CASSLAGTSTDTQYF. The CDR3 DNA sequence: TGTGCCAGCAGCTTGGCCGGCACCAGCACAGATACGCAGTATTTT. This chain uses TRBV5-4 with TRBJ2-3, with unresolved D. V was shortened by 0 bases and J by 0 bases, with 8 bases between the two germline ends. Germline CDR1 SGHNT, CDR2 YYREEE (reference sequence). The length of the CDR3 is 15 residues.

DNA for the CDR3: TGTGCCAGCAGCTCACAGGGGGCTCAGAACACCGGGGAGCTGTTTTTT. Its protein is CASSSQGAQNTGELFF. The chain recombines TRBV7-3 with TRBJ2-2; TRBD1 matches at 9 bases. Germline V gene sequence: CDR1 SGHTA, CDR2 FQGTGA. With V trimmed by 4 bases and J by 1 base, 4 bases remained unmatched. This CDR3 is 16 amino acids long.

Points on this clone: Other DNA sequences of this sample code for an identical CDR3. The chain links TRBV5-1 to TRBJ2-5; D gene unclear. Germline V CDR1 and CDR2: SGHRS, YFSETQ. V lost 0 bases, J lost 5 bases, and 5 bases lay in between. The CDR3 runs to 12 residues. The CDR3 sequence is CASSLDLETQYF. For the CDR3, the DNA is TGCGCCAGCAGCTTGGACCTCGAGACCCAGTACTTC.

The chain has TRBV4-2 and TRBJ2-5; tentatively, D is TRBD1 or TRBD2 (6 bases each). Germline lookup yields CDR1 LGHNA and CDR2 YNFKEQ. Trimming removed 0 bases at V and 7 bases at J, with 15 bases between. The CDR3 runs 15 residues. CDR3 loop: CASSQDGLKGGTQYF. The DNA for the CDR3 is TGTGCCAGCAGCCAAGATGGGTTGAAGGGGGGGACCCAGTACTTC.

A word on this clone: Other DNA sequences in this specimen translate into the identical CDR3. This chain joins TRBV5-4 and TRBJ1-1; maybe TRBD1 (6 bases). V lost 4 bases, J lost 0 bases, and 13 bases lay in between. Germline V gene data show CDR1 as SGHNT and CDR2 as YYREEE (reference sequence). This CDR3 is 15 amino acids long. CDR3 DNA sequence: TGTGCCAGCAGCGGGGGGGGCACGGTGAACACTGAAGCTTTCTTT. This sequence encodes CASSGGGTVNTEAFF.

The V call is TRBV29-1, the J call TRBJ2-1; 7 nucleotides agree with TRBD2. CDR3 length: 12 amino acids. Losses at the gene ends were 8 bases for V and 9 bases for J; bases not matched to a gene: 10. Germline V gene data show CDR1 as SQVTM and CDR2 as ANQGSEA. The CDR3, as DNA: TGCAGCCCCTCAAGGGAGGGTGCTGAGCAGTTCTTC. It codes for CSPSREGAEQFF.

This chain joins TRBV2 and TRBJ1-1, with D possibly matching TRBD1 (5 bases). This CDR3 spans 14 amino acids. The V and J ends lost 8 bases and 4 bases respectively, with 17 bases between them. Germline V gene sequence: CDR1 SNHLY, CDR2 FYNNEI. CDR3 nucleotides: TGTGCCAGCGGATGGAGGGAGGGGCTCACTGAAGCTTTCTTT. As protein: CASGWREGLTEAFF.

The chain couples TRBV14 to TRBJ2-2; D is undetermined. This CDR3 region has 14 residues. Trimming removed 1 base from V and 2 bases from J, with 5 bases in between. Germline V gives CDR1 SGHDN, CDR2 FVKESK. As DNA, the CDR3 is TGTGCCAGCAGCCAAGGTGTTAACACCGGGGAGCTGTTTTTT. Amino acid sequence: CASSQGVNTGELFF.

About this clone itself: Other nucleotide sequences from this sample produce the same CDR3. V usage is TRBV7-2 and J usage is TRBJ1-5, with 7 bases that match TRBD1. CDR1 is SGHTA, CDR2 FQGNSA, per germline. The CDR3 is made up of 14 amino acids. Trimming took 4 bases from V and 2 from J; bases not matched to a gene: 2. CDR3 sequence: CASSSTGGNQPQHF. The CDR3 DNA sequence: TGTGCCAGCAGCTCTACAGGGGGCAATCAGCCCCAGCATTTT.

The chain carries TRBV21-1 and TRBJ1-5; TRBD1, as called in the table, went unchecked against the DNA. TRBV21-1 is a known pseudogene. The CDR3 runs 17 residues. The chain's CDR3 is CASSKCRRRGGPQPQHF. In DNA, the CDR3 is TGTGCCAGCAGCAAATGCCGGCGCAGGGGCGGTCCTCAGCCCCAGCATTTT.

This clone came up once. V usage is TRBV5-1 and J usage is TRBJ2-3; 9 nucleotides line up with TRBD1. The V gene end was trimmed by 0 bases and the J gene end by 1 base; junction bases not matched to a gene: 6. The CDR3 is 17 residues long. Germline-derived CDR1 and CDR2 are SGHRS and YFSETQ. The CDR3, as DNA: TGCGCCAGCAGCTTGGGGGCTCGGACAGGGGGCACAGATACGCAGTATTTT. This translates into CASSLGARTGGTDTQYF.

This rearrangement joins TRBV28 to TRBJ2-7, with a tentative D call TRBD2 (6 bases). Germline values: CDR1 MDHEN, CDR2 SYDVKM. The CDR3 totals 14 residues. The V and J ends lost 6 bases and 3 bases respectively, with 15 bases between them. The CDR3 nucleotides are TGTGCCAGCAGCAAAGGGACTGCATACTACGAGCAGTACTTC. Translation: CASSKGTAYYEQYF.

J is TRBJ2-1 and V is TRBV4-1; 7 positions match TRBD2. From germline, CDR1 is MGHRA and CDR2 YSYEKL. The CDR3 has 17 amino acids. V gave up 2 bases and J gave up 0 bases; unmatched junction bases: 7. The CDR3 sequence: CASSQSLATSSYNEQFF. The CDR3 region has the DNA TGCGCCAGCAGCCAATCACTAGCGACAAGCTCCTACAATGAGCAGTTCTTC.

The rearrangement uses TRBV11-1 and TRBJ2-1; TRBD1 might be the D (6 bases). The CDR3 extends over 16 amino acids. V lost 1 base and J lost 0, with 10 bases in between. Germline-derived CDR1 and CDR2 are SGHAT and FQDESV (reference sequence). CDR3 residues: CASSLVQGSSYNEQFF. CDR3 nucleotide sequence: TGTGCCAGCAGCTTAGTTCAGGGGAGCTCCTACAATGAGCAGTTCTTC.

The chain links TRBV2 to TRBJ2-1, with TRBD2 matching over 15 bases. CDR3 length: 15 amino acids. After removal of 6 bases from V and 5 bases from J, the junction contained 2 bases not matched to a gene. Germline V lookup: CDR1 SNHLY, CDR2 FYNNEI. CDR3 nucleotides: TGTGCCAGCAGCGGACTAGCGGGAGGGAACAATGAGCAGTTCTTC. Translating it yields CASSGLAGGNNEQFF.

J is TRBJ2-3 and V is TRBV10-2; 8 bases align to TRBD2. V lost 6 bases to trimming and J lost 8 bases; unmatched junction nucleotides: 10. CDR1 and CDR2 (germline): WSHSY, SAAADI. The CDR3 is 14 residues long. This CDR3 is CASRLAGDSGTQYF. The CDR3 DNA is TGCGCCAGCAGGCTAGCGGGTGACTCAGGTACGCAGTATTTT.

This clone was found a few times. The chain joins TRBV30 to TRBJ1-5, with D perhaps matching TRBD1 (5 bases). This CDR3 has 13 residues. Germline CDR1 GTSNPN, CDR2 SVGIG (reference sequence). Trimming took 0 bases from V and 7 from J, leaving 10 bases between them. CDR3 DNA: TGTGCCTGGAGTGTCAGGGCAAGGCAGCCCCAGCATTTT. This codes for CAWSVRARQPQHF. The full variable domain, with the rest looked up from reference TRBV30 and TRBJ1-5, is SQTIHQWPATLVQPVGSPLSLECTVEGTSNPNLYWYRQAAGRGLQLLFYSVGIGQISSEVPQNLSASRPQDRQFILSSKKLLLSDSGFYLCAWSVRARQPQHFGDGTRLSIL.

The genes are TRBV10-3 and TRBJ1-1; unclear D gene. The CDR3 has 16 amino acids. Germline V CDR1 and CDR2: ENHRY, SYGVKD. Trimming cost V 3 bases and J 0 bases, with 14 bases left between them. The CDR3 DNA is TGTGCCATCAGTGACCCAACCAGAAGTATGAACACTGAAGCTTTCTTT. This encodes CAISDPTRSMNTEAFF.

This clone was found once. The chain recombines TRBV4-1 with TRBJ1-4; D gene uncertain. The germline gives CDR1 MGHRA, CDR2 YSYEKL. V dropped 1 base and J dropped 6 bases, with 12 bases sitting between them. The CDR3 covers 15 residues. The DNA of the CDR3 is TGCGCCAGCAGCCAAGTTCTAAAGCCCTATGAAAAACTGTTTTTT. Residues: CASSQVLKPYEKLFF.

V and J are TRBV7-2 and TRBJ2-1; possibly TRBD2 for D (6 bases). In germline, CDR1 is SGHTA, CDR2 FQGNSA. The germline V and J ends were trimmed by 2 bases and 9 bases, with 17 bases remaining between them. CDR3 size: 15 residues. CDR3 coding DNA: TGTGCCAGCAGCTTATGGGGCAGGAGGGAGAGTGAGCAGTTCTTC. This sequence encodes CASSLWGRRESEQFF.

V gene TRBV5-1 combines with J gene TRBJ2-1; perhaps TRBD1 as D (6 bases). V was shortened by 4 bases and J by 6 bases, with 17 bases between the two germline ends. Germline CDR1 and CDR2: SGHRS and YFSETQ. The CDR3 runs 15 residues. The CDR3 spells CASSVTGSGLNEQFF. CDR3 bases: TGCGCCAGCAGCGTAACAGGGAGTGGCCTCAATGAGCAGTTCTTC.

The rearrangement joins TRBV25-1 to TRBJ1-2; 7 bases line up with TRBD1. The CDR3 loop spans 14 amino acids. Germline-derived CDR1 and CDR2 are MGHDK and SYGVNS. V shed 3 bases, J shed 6 bases, and the junction held 7 bases outside the gene matches. CDR3 bases: TGTGCCAGCAGTGACCGAAGGGGGCGGGATGGCTACACCTTC. The encoded protein is CASSDRRGRDGYTF.

The rearrangement joins TRBV7-6 to TRBJ2-2; 12 bases line up with TRBD1. The CDR3 is 16 amino acids. The V segment lost 2 bases and the J segment 6 bases; nucleotides outside the gene matches: 4. Germline V lookup: CDR1 SGHVS, CDR2 FNYEAQ. CDR3 sequence reads: CASSLMGQGAAGELFF. In DNA form, the CDR3 reads TGTGCCAGCAGCTTAATGGGACAGGGGGCGGCCGGGGAGCTGTTTTTT.

V usage is TRBV7-9 and J usage is TRBJ2-7; tentatively, D is TRBD2 (6 bases). The V gene lost 2 bases and the J gene lost 3 bases, with 14 bases spanning the gap. The germline CDR1 and CDR2 sequences are SEHNR and FQNEAQ (reference sequence). This CDR3 has 15 residues. The DNA of the CDR3 is TGTGCCAGCAGCTTATCGGGGGTACGAGGCTACGAGCAGTACTTC. Protein product: CASSLSGVRGYEQYF.